These 27 T cell receptor beta chains originate from one sample sequenced in a study of cytomegalovirus exposure and HLA in healthy donors. Both 60 Vbeta primers and 13 Jbeta primers went into the PCR. Measured with immunoSEQ multiplex PCR; TCRdb has only the in-frame clones, and not every one. The top ten hold under 1.5% of the sample, which has approximately 160,000 clones, over 70% seen once. The specimen was PBMCs. The receptors come from a man over 45 in good health and CMV-seropositive.

This clone came up a few times. The chain combines TRBV6-1 with TRBJ1-1; D is uncertain. Looked up from germline, CDR1 is MNHNS and CDR2 is SASEGT. V was cut by 6 bases and J by 0 bases, with 5 bases left in between. This CDR3 is built from 12 residues. The CDR3 DNA sequence: TGTGCCAGCAGCAGAATGAACACTGAAGCTTTCTTT. Protein sequence: CASSRMNTEAFF.

The chain joins TRBV7-2 to TRBJ1-5, with 9 bases aligning to TRBD1. This CDR3 has 14 amino acids. In germline, CDR1 is SGHTA, CDR2 FQGNSA. Trimming took 6 bases from V and 7 from J; bases not matched to a gene: 7. The CDR3 region is CASRKDRGGQPQHF. CDR3 coding DNA: TGTGCCAGCAGAAAGGACAGGGGCGGACAGCCCCAGCATTTT.

The chain joins TRBV7-9 to TRBJ2-2, with a weak D call TRBD1 (5 bases). V was cut by 3 bases and J by 2 bases, with 13 bases left in between. The CDR3 sequence is 16 residues long. Germline loops: CDR1 SEHNR, CDR2 FQNEAQ (reference sequence). The CDR3 nucleotides read TGTGCCAGCAGCTTCGGCAGGGCCGGTAACACCGGGGAGCTGTTTTTT. The encoded protein is CASSFGRAGNTGELFF. The full variable domain, with the rest looked up from reference TRBV7-9 and TRBJ2-2, is DTGVSQNPRHKITKRGQNVTFRCDPISEHNRLYWYRQTLGQGPEFLTYFQNEAQLEKSRLLSDRFSAERPKGSFSTLEIQRTEQGDSAMYLCASSFGRAGNTGELFFGEGSRLTVL.

This clone was picked up one time. This chain joins TRBV6-6 and TRBJ1-2; D possibly corresponds to TRBD1 (6 bases). Trimming removed 6 bases at V and 8 bases at J, with 13 bases between. The germline gives CDR1 MNHNY, CDR2 SVGAGI (reference sequence). The CDR3 has 12 residues. CDR3 DNA: TGTGCCAGCAGGTCACAGGGCGAAGGCTACACCTTC. This sequence encodes CASRSQGEGYTF.

The chain joins TRBV5-1 to TRBJ2-7; 7 bases map to TRBD2. Per germline, CDR1 SGHRS and CDR2 YFSETQ. J lost 6 bases, V lost 2 bases, and 11 bases had no gene match. This CDR3 is 15 amino acids long. The CDR3: CASSFLGGSPREQYF. The CDR3 DNA sequence: TGCGCCAGCAGCTTTTTAGGCGGGAGTCCACGCGAGCAGTACTTC. The complete variable domain, with remaining parts taken from reference TRBV5-1 and TRBJ2-7, reads KAGVTQTPRYLIKTRGQQVTLSCSPISGHRSVSWYQQTPGQGLQFLFEYFSETQRNKGNFPGRFSGRQFSNSRSEMNVSTLELGDSALYLCASSFLGGSPREQYFGPGTRLTVT.

The chain combines TRBV4-3 with TRBJ2-2, with D unresolved. CDR1 and CDR2 (germline): LGHNA, YSLEER. V was trimmed by 0 bases and J by 3 bases, leaving 14 bases between them. The CDR3 totals 17 residues. CDR3 coding DNA: TGCGCCAGCAGCCAAGATCGAAGACAACGGCACACCGGGGAGCTGTTTTTT. Amino acids: CASSQDRRQRHTGELFF.

The chain is built from TRBV30 and TRBJ2-2, with a tentative D call TRBD1 (6 bases). The length of the CDR3 is 15 residues. Germline loops: CDR1 GTSNPN, CDR2 SVGIG (reference sequence). Deletions cut 1 base from V and 2 bases from J, with 11 bases between. In nucleotides, the CDR3 is TGTGCCTGGAGTGGGGCGGACAGTAACACCGGGGAGCTGTTTTTT. Protein: CAWSGADSNTGELFF. Full variable domain (rest looked up from reference TRBV30 and TRBJ2-2): SQTIHQWPATLVQPVGSPLSLECTVEGTSNPNLYWYRQAAGRGLQLLFYSVGIGQISSEVPQNLSASRPQDRQFILSSKKLLLSDSGFYLCAWSGADSNTGELFFGEGSRLTVL.

A few counts support this clone. The chain recombines TRBV29-1 with TRBJ2-7; possibly TRBD2 for D (5 bases). Germline CDR1 reads SQVTM; CDR2 reads ANQGSEA. This CDR3 is built from 12 residues. V was pared by 6 bases and J by 10 bases, with 19 bases between. CDR3 coding DNA: TGCAGCGTCGTCAGCTTATTTGGAGGTCAGTACTTC. Protein product: CSVVSLFGGQYF.

CDR3 bases: TGTGCCAGCAGTGAAGGGGGGGGAATAATATACTATGGCTACACCTTC. Protein sequence: CASSEGGGIIYYGYTF. This chain uses TRBV6-1 with TRBJ1-2, with TRBD1 as a possible D gene (5 bases). The CDR3 loop spans 16 amino acids. In germline, CDR1 is MNHNS, CDR2 SASEGT. Trimming shortened V by 1 base and J by 3 bases, and 15 bases separated the two germline ends.

The V gene is TRBV6-1, the J gene TRBJ1-3, with D possibly TRBD1 on 5 matching bases. Germline CDR1 is MNHNS and CDR2 is SASEGT. The V end was cut by 3 bases, the J end by 0 bases, with 12 bases between. The CDR3 covers 16 residues. This chain's CDR3 is CASSETALFSGNTIYF. The CDR3 nucleotides are TGTGCCAGCAGTGAGACAGCTCTATTCTCTGGAAACACCATATATTTT.

CDR3 sequence: CASSSGTGGRNTIYF. CDR3 sequence (DNA): TGTGCCAGCAGTTCCGGGACAGGGGGGAGAAACACCATATATTTT. This sequence joins TRBV6-5 and TRBJ1-3, with 11 bases lining up with TRBD1. This CDR3 is 15 amino acids long. Germline values: CDR1 MNHEY, CDR2 SVGAGI. With 4 bases clipped from V and 5 bases from J, the junction kept 4 bases outside the gene matches.

This chain links TRBV12-5 with TRBJ2-2, with 10 bases lining up with TRBD1. The CDR3 totals 17 residues. J lost 3 bases, V lost 2 bases, and 6 bases had no gene match. Per germline, CDR1 LGHNT and CDR2 FRNRAP. CDR3 protein: CASGLTSGTGDTGELFF. CDR3 nucleotide sequence: TGTGCTAGTGGTTTGACCTCCGGGACAGGGGACACCGGGGAGCTGTTTTTT. The full variable domain, completed using reference TRBV12-5 and TRBJ2-2, is DARVTQTPRHKVTEMGQEVTMRCQPILGHNTVFWYRQTMMQGLELLAYFRNRAPLDDSGMPKDRFSAEMPDATLATLKIQPSEPRDSAVYFCASGLTSGTGDTGELFFGEGSRLTVL.

V usage is TRBV4-3 and J usage is TRBJ2-1, with D unclear. The CDR3 covers 16 residues. Per the germline V gene, CDR1 is LGHNA and CDR2 is YSLEER. The V gene lost 2 bases and the J gene lost 7 bases, with 18 bases spanning the gap. CDR3 in DNA: TGCGCCAGCAGCCAATCTTCAGCCCCCAGAGGTAATGAGCAGTTCTTC. Translating it yields CASSQSSAPRGNEQFF.

The rearrangement uses TRBV7-9 and TRBJ1-3; unclear D gene. The CDR3 runs to 14 residues. V was clipped by 3 bases and J by 0 bases, with 6 bases between them. The V gene's germline CDR1 is SEHNR and CDR2 FQNEAQ (reference sequence). For the CDR3, the DNA is TGTGCCAGCAGCTTGGGCTTCTCTGGAAACACCATATATTTT. Encoded protein: CASSLGFSGNTIYF.

This clone was counted once. The chain employs TRBV18 and TRBJ1-2; 8 positions agree with TRBD1. CDR1 is KGHSH, CDR2 LQKENI, per germline. V lost 0 bases and J lost 2; bases outside the gene matches: 5. This CDR3 spans 16 amino acids. The DNA of the CDR3 is TGTGCCAGCTCACCACCAGGGACAGGAAAGAACTATGGCTACACCTTC. It is translated as CASSPPGTGKNYGYTF.

This sequence joins TRBV7-2 and TRBJ2-7; D possibly corresponds to TRBD2 (6 bases). The CDR3 has 12 residues. CDR1 SGHTA and CDR2 FQGNSA come from the germline V gene. Between the trimmed V and J ends, which lost 1 base and 9 bases, there was a span of 10 bases. The CDR3 spells CASSLVLGGQYF. The CDR3 DNA is TGTGCCAGCAGCTTAGTATTGGGGGGGCAGTACTTC.

Concerning this clone: One end of the junction is discordant with germline, which a read error may explain. The chain couples TRBV2 to TRBJ2-5; possibly TRBD1 for D (6 bases). The germline CDR1 and CDR2 sequences are SNHLY and FYNNEI. This CDR3 has 12 amino acids. CDR3 sequence: CAGRQEQETQYF. CDR3 bases: TGTGCCGGCAGACAGGAGCAAGAGACCCAGTACTTC. Together with reference TRBV2 and TRBJ2-5, the CDR3 gives the full variable domain: EPEVTQTPSHQVTQMGQEVILRCVPISNHLYFYWYRQILGQKVEFLVSFYNNEISEKSEIFDDQFSVERPDGSNFTLKIRSTKLEDSAMYFCAGRQEQETQYFGPGTRLLVL.

This chain uses TRBV4-1 with TRBJ2-5; no firm D call. Germline CDR1 reads MGHRA; CDR2 reads YSYEKL. Trimming shortened V by 4 bases and J by 5 bases, and 14 bases separated the two germline ends. CDR3 length: 14 residues. The CDR3 coding sequence is TGCGCCAGCAGCCCCTCTTTGTCTCCGGAGACCCAGTACTTC. This codes for CASSPSLSPETQYF.

The chain links TRBV19 to TRBJ2-4; perhaps TRBD1 as D (6 bases). The CDR3 is 14 residues long. Germline V gene lookup returns CDR1 LNHDA and CDR2 SQIVND (reference sequence). Trimming took off 4 bases at V and 12 bases at J, with 19 bases between the two ends. CDR3 coding DNA: TGTGCCAGTAGTAAGGGCCGGGACATGGACCCTCAGTACTTC. Residues: CASSKGRDMDPQYF.

The genes are TRBV5-1 and TRBJ2-7; D might be TRBD2 (5 bases). V lost 0 bases and J 2 bases, leaving 9 bases between the germline ends. Germline values: CDR1 SGHRS, CDR2 YFSETQ. This CDR3 region has 14 residues. The CDR3 spells CASSLGGSPYEQYF. In DNA, the CDR3 is TGCGCCAGCAGCTTGGGAGGGAGCCCCTACGAGCAGTACTTC.

The chain combines TRBV7-9 with TRBJ1-1; 12 bases fit TRBD1. V shed 4 bases, J shed 0 bases, and the junction held 9 bases outside the gene matches. The V gene's germline CDR1 is SEHNR and CDR2 FQNEAQ (reference sequence). The CDR3 is made up of 18 amino acids. This CDR3 is CASSSGQGARGMNTEAFF. Written as DNA, the CDR3 is TGTGCCAGCAGCTCGGGACAGGGGGCACGGGGCATGAACACTGAAGCTTTCTTT.

This rearrangement joins TRBV19 to TRBJ1-1; D remains unclear. Germline V gene lookup returns CDR1 LNHDA and CDR2 SQIVND (reference sequence). Trimming took 3 bases from V and 0 from J, leaving 8 bases between them. CDR3 length equals 14 residues. CDR3 region: CASSIRRLNTEAFF. The CDR3 DNA reads TGTGCCAGTAGTATCCGGAGGTTGAACACTGAAGCTTTCTTT.

The rearrangement uses TRBV25-1 and TRBJ2-7; TRBD2 agrees at 8 bases. This CDR3 comprises 11 residues. V was clipped by 9 bases and J by 7 bases; unmatched bases: 5. From germline, CDR1 is MGHDK and CDR2 SYGVNS. CDR3 DNA sequence: TGTGCCAGTCGGACTAGCTGGGAGCAGTACTTC. This encodes CASRTSWEQYF.

This clone has a single count. The chain links TRBV7-3 to TRBJ1-4; D is unclear. This CDR3 has 15 amino acids. Germline V CDR1 and CDR2: SGHTA, FQGTGA. Trimming removed 5 bases at V and 0 bases at J, with 10 bases between. For the CDR3, the DNA is TGTGCCAGCAGCCCTTCCGGGGCAACTAATGAAAAACTGTTTTTT. This encodes CASSPSGATNEKLFF.

This clone was recorded once. The CDR3 DNA is TGTGCCAGCAGCGTAGAGGGACAGAAAAGCTCCTATAATTCACCCCTCCACTTT. Its translation is CASSVEGQKSSYNSPLHF. The rearrangement uses TRBV9 and TRBJ1-6; TRBD1 aligns across 7 bases. CDR1 is SGDLS and CDR2 is YYNGEE in the germline V gene. Trimming took 0 bases from V and 0 from J; bases not matched to a gene: 6. The CDR3 is 18 residues long.

The V gene is TRBV6-1, the J gene TRBJ2-7; D remains unclear. Trimming shortened V by 1 base and J by 1 base, and 8 bases separated the two germline ends. This CDR3 spans 14 amino acids. In germline, CDR1 is MNHNS, CDR2 SASEGT. The CDR3 is CASSEVSSSYEQYF. DNA of the CDR3: TGTGCCAGCAGTGAAGTGTCCAGTTCCTACGAGCAGTACTTC.

This sequence joins TRBV7-6 and TRBJ1-2, with 7 bases identical to TRBD1. The CDR3 covers 16 residues. The germline V gene encodes CDR1 SGHVS and CDR2 FNYEAQ. V was pared by 1 base and J by 5 bases, with 10 bases of the junction left unmatched. The CDR3 DNA reads as TGTGCCAGCAGCTTAGTAGCGGGGGCAGGGGGATATGGCTACACCTTC. It is translated as CASSLVAGAGGYGYTF. The full variable domain, completed using reference TRBV7-6 and TRBJ1-2, is GAGVSQSPRYKVTKRGQDVALRCDPISGHVSLYWYRQALGQGPEFLTYFNYEAQQDKSGLPNDRFSAERPEGSISTLTIQRTEQRDSAMYRCASSLVAGAGGYGYTFGSGTRLTVV.